The clone carrying this T cell receptor (beta chain) was counted at least ten times. This sample stems from a study of T-cell memory formation after mild COVID-19. TCRdb passed the 5' RACE reads through MiXCR, listing each CDR3 protein once. Counted here are 300,000 to 350,000 distinct CDR3 sequences, approximately 19% occurring once; the ten biggest clones make up around 21%. The V gene's germline CDR1 is SNHLY and CDR2 FYNNEI. This CDR3 spans 13 amino acids. Deletions cut 2 bases from V and 6 bases from J, with 9 bases between. Sequenced: PBMCs or a T cell subset sorted from them (not recorded which). V gene TRBV2 combines with J gene TRBJ2-3; D not resolved. The clonotype was recovered from a man aged 18 to 35 who had mild COVID-19 (a few samples of this study predate the infection). Cell type and time point are not known. CDR3 residues: CASSEPFTDTQYF. The DNA for the CDR3 is TGTGCCAGCAGTGAACCCTTCACGGATACGCAGTATTTT.